This is a list of T cell receptor beta chains from one sample in a study of patients and donors after allogeneic stem cell transplantation. TCRdb processed the RT-PCR reads anew with MiXCR; each CDR3 protein has one entry. Found here are roughly 880,000 distinct CDR3 sequences, 15% to 20% of them singletons; the top ten hold 5.5% to 6.5%. The sequencing sample was made of blood, either unsorted or a sorted T cell fraction (not recorded which). Source of these receptors: a human donor who was either an allogeneic HSCT recipient or a stem cell or donor lymphocyte infusion donor (not recorded which). It is not recorded whose cells these are; they may come from a transplant donor. The CDR3 runs from the conserved cysteine through the conserved F or W.

j_gene,v_gene,CDR3aa
TRBJ2-5,TRBV19,CASNWQGSQETQYF
TRBJ2-2,TRBV11-2,CAWGGGKNTGELFF
TRBJ2-6,TRBV9,CASSVDSPGANVLTF
TRBJ2-1,TRBV5-1,CASSGTGLSYNEQFF
TRBJ1-2,TRBV12-3/TRBV12-4,CASSPTALTGGYTF
TRBJ2-2,TRBV20-1,CSARRRQGGNTGELFF
TRBJ1-2,TRBV5-1,CASSSDRAYYGYTF
TRBJ1-1,TRBV12-3/TRBV12-4,CASRNRTPYTEAFF
TRBJ2-3,TRBV12-3/TRBV12-4,CASSPPHGGGTTDTQYF
TRBJ2-2,TRBV30,CAWKVRGSRELFF
TRBJ2-7,TRBV7-9,CASSLARREEQYF
TRBJ2-7,TRBV25-1,CASSGTPPGLADTYEQYF
TRBJ2-1,TRBV7-2,CASSPSGSILYNEQFF
TRBJ2-7,TRBV9,CASGPKTSGGYEQYF
TRBJ2-1,TRBV12-3/TRBV12-4,CASSWDRGLAEFNEQFF